A single sample is the source of the 8 T cell receptor beta chains below, sequenced in a study of vaccination effects on CD4 cells after COVID-19. Antigen specificity for these receptors is unknown. Prior to sequencing, the ViraFEST assay stimulated PBMC with viral peptide pools, which expanded the antigen-specific CD4+ T cells. Upon completion of roughly ten days in culture, CD4+ T cells were isolated. The person was diagnosed with PCR-confirmed SARS-CoV-2 infection between March and December 2020. Profiled with immunoSEQ multiplex PCR; TCRdb holds only in-frame clones, not every one. The sample lists around 20,000 clones, approximately 73% seen once, with about 39% in the top ten. The starting material was CD4+ T cells from PBMCs cultured with a peptide pool, obtained before COVID-19 vaccination. Source of these receptors: a human donor who had a prior SARS-CoV-2 infection.

The chain combines TRBV7-3 with TRBJ2-5, with 8 bases fitting TRBD2. From germline, CDR1 is SGHTA and CDR2 FQGTGA. The CDR3 contains 15 residues. Germline trimming cut 2 bases from V and 7 bases from J; bases unmatched to any gene: 9. CDR3 loop: CASSLGGAGERTQYF. The CDR3 DNA reads as TGTGCCAGCAGCTTAGGGGGAGCGGGGGAAAGGACCCAGTACTTC.

This clone was counted once. The chain couples TRBV30 to TRBJ1-5; tentatively, D is TRBD1 (6 bases). Germline V gene data show CDR1 as GTSNPN and CDR2 as SVGIG (reference sequence). The CDR3 is 14 residues long. The V end was cut by 0 bases, the J end by 5 bases, with 11 bases between. The CDR3 nucleotides read TGTGCCTGGAGTGTATCGGGGGGCGATCAGCCCCAGCATTTT. Translation gives CAWSVSGGDQPQHF.

The rearrangement joins TRBV9 to TRBJ2-2; TRBD1 matches 7 bases. V was pared by 5 bases and J by 4 bases, with 5 bases of the junction left unmatched. This CDR3 has 14 residues. Germline V gene data show CDR1 as SGDLS and CDR2 as YYNGEE. CDR3 sequence: CASSRTGATGELFF. CDR3 nucleotides: TGTGCCAGCAGTAGAACAGGGGCCACCGGGGAGCTGTTTTTT.

The chain has TRBV3-1 (or the pseudogene TRBV3-2) and TRBJ2-2, with D possibly TRBD2 on 5 matching bases. Germline V gene sequence: CDR1 LGHDT, CDR2 YNNKEL (reference sequence). This CDR3 is built from 13 residues. V was pared by 2 bases and J by 14 bases, with 15 bases between. CDR3 region: CASSQQLGGVLFF. The CDR3 DNA follows: TGTGCCAGCAGCCAACAGTTAGGAGGAGTTCTGTTTTTT.

The V and J genes are TRBV7-3 and TRBJ1-6; D perhaps matches TRBD1 (5 bases). CDR3 length equals 14 residues. V was clipped by 1 base and J by 7 bases, with 8 bases between them. Germline lookup yields CDR1 SGHTA and CDR2 FQGTGA. The CDR3 DNA sequence: TGTGCCAGCAGCTTAAGGGGCTGGAATTCACCCCTCCACTTT. It translates to CASSLRGWNSPLHF.

This chain joins TRBV5-6 and TRBJ1-4, with 11 nucleotides matching TRBD1. V dropped 4 bases and J dropped 6; count of bases not matched to a gene: 2. CDR1 is SGHDT and CDR2 is YYEEEE in the germline V gene. There are 14 residues in the CDR3. CDR3 DNA: TGTGCCAGCAGCCGGGACAGGGGGTATGAAAAACTGTTTTTT. Encoded protein: CASSRDRGYEKLFF.

The J gene is TRBJ1-4, the V gene TRBV3-1 (or the pseudogene TRBV3-2); no firm D call. Germline V gives CDR1 LGHDT, CDR2 YNNKEL (reference sequence). Between the trimmed V and J ends, which lost 3 bases and 2 bases, there was a span of 7 bases. This CDR3 has 14 residues. The DNA for the CDR3 is TGTGCCAGCAGCCAGCATGGGACTAATGAAAAACTGTTTTTT. It specifies CASSQHGTNEKLFF.

CDR3 DNA: TGTGCCAGCAGCCAAGATCTGGATCCTGGGACTGAAGCTTTCTTT. As protein: CASSQDLDPGTEAFF. The chain has TRBV4-2 and TRBJ1-1; D gene ambiguous. This CDR3 contains 15 residues. Germline CDR1 and CDR2: LGHNA and YNFKEQ. The V end was cut by 0 bases, the J end by 5 bases, with 13 bases between.